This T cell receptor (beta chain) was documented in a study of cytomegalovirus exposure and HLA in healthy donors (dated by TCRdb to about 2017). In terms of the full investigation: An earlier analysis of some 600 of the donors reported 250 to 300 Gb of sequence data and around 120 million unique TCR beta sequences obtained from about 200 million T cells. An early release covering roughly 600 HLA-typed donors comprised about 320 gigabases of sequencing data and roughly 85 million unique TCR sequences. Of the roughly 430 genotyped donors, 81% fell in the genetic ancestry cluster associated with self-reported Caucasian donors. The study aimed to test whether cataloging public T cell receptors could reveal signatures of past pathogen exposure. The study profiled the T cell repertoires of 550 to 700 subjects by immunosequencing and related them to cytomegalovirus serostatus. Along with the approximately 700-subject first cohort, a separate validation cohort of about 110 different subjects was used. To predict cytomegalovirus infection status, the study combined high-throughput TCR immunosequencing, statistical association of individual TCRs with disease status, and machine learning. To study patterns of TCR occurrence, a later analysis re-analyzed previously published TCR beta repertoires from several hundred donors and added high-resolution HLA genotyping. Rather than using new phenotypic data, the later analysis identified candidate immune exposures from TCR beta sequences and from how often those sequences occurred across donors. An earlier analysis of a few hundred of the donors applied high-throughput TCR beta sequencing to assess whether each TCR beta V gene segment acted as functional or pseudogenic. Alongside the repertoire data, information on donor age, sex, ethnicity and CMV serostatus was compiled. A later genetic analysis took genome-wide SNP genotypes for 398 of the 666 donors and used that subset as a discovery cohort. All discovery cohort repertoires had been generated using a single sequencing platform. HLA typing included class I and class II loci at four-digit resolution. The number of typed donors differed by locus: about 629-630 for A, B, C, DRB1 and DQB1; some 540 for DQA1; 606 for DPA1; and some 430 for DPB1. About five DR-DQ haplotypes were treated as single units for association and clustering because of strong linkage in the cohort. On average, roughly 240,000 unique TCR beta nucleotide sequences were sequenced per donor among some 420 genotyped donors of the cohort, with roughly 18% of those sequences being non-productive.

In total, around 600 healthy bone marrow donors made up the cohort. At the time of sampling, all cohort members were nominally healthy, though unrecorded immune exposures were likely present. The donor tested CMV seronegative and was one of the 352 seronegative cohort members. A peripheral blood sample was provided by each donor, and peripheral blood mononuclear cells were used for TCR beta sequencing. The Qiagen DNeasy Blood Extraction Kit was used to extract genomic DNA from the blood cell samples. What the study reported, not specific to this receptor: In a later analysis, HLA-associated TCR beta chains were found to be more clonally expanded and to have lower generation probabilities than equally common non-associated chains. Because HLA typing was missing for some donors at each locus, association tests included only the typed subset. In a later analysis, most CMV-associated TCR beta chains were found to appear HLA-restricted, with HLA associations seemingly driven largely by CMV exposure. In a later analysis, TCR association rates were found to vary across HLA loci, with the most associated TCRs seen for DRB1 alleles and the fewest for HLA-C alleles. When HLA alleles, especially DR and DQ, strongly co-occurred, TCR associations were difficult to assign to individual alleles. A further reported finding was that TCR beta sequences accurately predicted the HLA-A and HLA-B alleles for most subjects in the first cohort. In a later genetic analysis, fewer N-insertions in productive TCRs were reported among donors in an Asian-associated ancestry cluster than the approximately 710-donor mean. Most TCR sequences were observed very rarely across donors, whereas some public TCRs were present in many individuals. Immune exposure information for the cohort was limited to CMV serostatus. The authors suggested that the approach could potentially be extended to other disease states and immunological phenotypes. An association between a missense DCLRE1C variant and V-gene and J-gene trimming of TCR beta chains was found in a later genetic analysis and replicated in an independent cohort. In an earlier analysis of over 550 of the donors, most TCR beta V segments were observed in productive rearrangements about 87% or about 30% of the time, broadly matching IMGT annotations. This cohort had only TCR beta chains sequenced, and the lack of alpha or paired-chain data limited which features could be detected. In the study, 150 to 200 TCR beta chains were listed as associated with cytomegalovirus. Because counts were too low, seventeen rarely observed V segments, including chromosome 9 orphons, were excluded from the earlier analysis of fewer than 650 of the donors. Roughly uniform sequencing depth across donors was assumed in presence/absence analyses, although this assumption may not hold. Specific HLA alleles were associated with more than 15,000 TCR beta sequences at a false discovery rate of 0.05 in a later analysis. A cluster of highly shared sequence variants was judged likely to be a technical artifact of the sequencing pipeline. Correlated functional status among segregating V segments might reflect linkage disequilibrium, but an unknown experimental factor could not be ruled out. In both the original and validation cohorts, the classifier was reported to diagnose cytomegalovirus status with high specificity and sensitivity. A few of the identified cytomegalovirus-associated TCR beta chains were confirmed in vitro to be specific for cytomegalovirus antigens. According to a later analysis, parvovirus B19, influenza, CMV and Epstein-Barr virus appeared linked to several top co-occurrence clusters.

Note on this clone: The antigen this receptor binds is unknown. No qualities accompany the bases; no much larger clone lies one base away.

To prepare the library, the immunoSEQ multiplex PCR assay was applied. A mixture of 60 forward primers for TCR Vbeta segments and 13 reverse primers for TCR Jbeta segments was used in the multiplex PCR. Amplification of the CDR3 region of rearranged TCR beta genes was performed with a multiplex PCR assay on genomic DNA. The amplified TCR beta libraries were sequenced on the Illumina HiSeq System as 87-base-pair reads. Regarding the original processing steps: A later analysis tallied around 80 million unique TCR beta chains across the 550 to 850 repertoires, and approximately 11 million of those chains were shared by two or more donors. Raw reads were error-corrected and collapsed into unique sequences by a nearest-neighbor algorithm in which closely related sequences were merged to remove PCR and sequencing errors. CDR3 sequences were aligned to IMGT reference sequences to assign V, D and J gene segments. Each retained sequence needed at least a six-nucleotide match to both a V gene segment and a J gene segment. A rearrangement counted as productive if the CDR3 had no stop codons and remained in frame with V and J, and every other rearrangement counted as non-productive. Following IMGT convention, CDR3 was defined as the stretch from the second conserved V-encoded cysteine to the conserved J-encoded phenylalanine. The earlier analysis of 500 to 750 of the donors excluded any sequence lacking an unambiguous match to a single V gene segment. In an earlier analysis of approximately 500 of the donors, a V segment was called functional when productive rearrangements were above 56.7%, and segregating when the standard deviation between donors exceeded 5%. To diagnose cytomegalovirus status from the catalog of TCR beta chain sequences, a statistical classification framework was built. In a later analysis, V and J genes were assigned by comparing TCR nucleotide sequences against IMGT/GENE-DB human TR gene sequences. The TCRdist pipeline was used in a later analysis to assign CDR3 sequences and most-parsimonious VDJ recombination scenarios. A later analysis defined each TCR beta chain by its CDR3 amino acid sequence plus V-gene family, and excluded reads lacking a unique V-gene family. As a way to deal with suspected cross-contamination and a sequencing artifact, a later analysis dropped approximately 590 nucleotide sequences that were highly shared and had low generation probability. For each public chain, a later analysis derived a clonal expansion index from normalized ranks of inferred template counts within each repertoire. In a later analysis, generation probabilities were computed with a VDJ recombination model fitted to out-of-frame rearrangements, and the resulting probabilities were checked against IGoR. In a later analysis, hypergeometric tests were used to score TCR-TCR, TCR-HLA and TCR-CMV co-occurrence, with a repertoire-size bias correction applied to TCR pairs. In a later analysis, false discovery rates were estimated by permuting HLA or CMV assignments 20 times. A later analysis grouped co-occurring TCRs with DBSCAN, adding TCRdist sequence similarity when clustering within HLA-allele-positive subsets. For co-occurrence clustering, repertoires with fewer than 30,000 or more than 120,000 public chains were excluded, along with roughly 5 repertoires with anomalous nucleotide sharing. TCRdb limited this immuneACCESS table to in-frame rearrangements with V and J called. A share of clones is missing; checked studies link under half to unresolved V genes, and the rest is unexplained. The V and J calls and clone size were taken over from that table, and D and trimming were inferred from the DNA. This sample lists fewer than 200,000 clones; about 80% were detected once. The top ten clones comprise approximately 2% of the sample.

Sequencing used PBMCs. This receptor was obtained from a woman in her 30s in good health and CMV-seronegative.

The DNA reads TGCGCCAGCAGCCAAGCTAGCGCATACAATGAGCAGTTCTTC. Its translation reads: CASSQASAYNEQFF. The V and J segments used are TRBV4-1 and TRBJ2-1; matching of 6 bases hints at TRBD2 as the D gene. Looking up the germline V gene yields CDR1 MGHRA and CDR2 YSYEKL. From its cysteine to its phenylalanine, the CDR3 spans 14 amino acids. The DNA shown is the 42-base CDR3, in frame from base 1. V is pared back by 1 base and J by 4 bases, with 8 bases lying between the germline termini.